This is a list of T cell receptor beta chains from one sample in a study of human T cells and chemical hapten exposure. Using its own MiXCR run on the RACE reads, TCRdb lists one record per CDR3 protein. The sample consists of more than 85,000 distinct CDR3 sequences, roughly 8.5% of them appearing once. This material consisted of whole blood, taken in connection with sensitization to the hapten diphenylcyclopropenone (DPC). Receptor source: a man aged 40-50 years with alopecia areata. Some clones in this sample may be carry-over from other donors' samples. Both conserved end residues are part of each CDR3. Each record gives: J gene, clone size, D gene, V gene, CDR3 protein, CDR3 DNA. D genes are given only for firm matches. Size is stated for part of the rows, as once, few or many counts, or as a class when the clone is expanded.

J: TRBJ2-1
size: few
D: TRBD1
V: TRBV5-5
CDR3: CASSLSIDRGRWEQFF
DNA: TGTGCCAGCAGCTTGTCAATCGACAGGGGGCGCTGGGAGCAGTTCTTC

J: TRBJ2-1
size: NA
D: NA
V: TRBV6-2/TRBV6-3
CDR3: CASSYSLNEQFF
DNA: TGTGCCAGCAGTTACTCTCTCAATGAGCAGTTCTTC

J: TRBJ2-3
size: many
D: NA
V: TRBV5-1
CDR3: CASSSRPKDTQYF
DNA: TGCGCCAGCAGCTCCCGTCCGAAAGATACGCAGTATTTT

J: TRBJ2-2
size: few
D: NA
V: TRBV11-1
CDR3: CASSLMAGELFF
DNA: TGTGCCAGCAGCTTAATGGCCGGGGAGCTGTTTTTT

J: TRBJ1-5
size: few
D: NA
V: TRBV20-1
CDR3: CSARDISPSNQPQHF
DNA: TGCAGTGCTAGAGATATTAGCCCCAGCAATCAGCCCCAGCATTTT

J: TRBJ2-4
size: few
D: NA
V: TRBV21-1
CDR3: CASSERLAKNIQYF
DNA: TGTGCCAGCAGCGAGAGACTAGCCAAAAACATTCAGTACTTC

J: TRBJ2-5
size: few
D: TRBD1
V: TRBV5-6
CDR3: CASSPPATGTESGETQYF
DNA: TGTGCCAGCAGCCCGCCAGCCACCGGGACAGAGAGTGGGGAGACCCAGTACTTC

J: TRBJ2-3
size: few
D: NA
V: TRBV6-2/TRBV6-3
CDR3: CASSMTGTDAGTQYF
DNA: TGTGCCAGCAGCATGACCGGGACGGACGCGGGTACGCAGTATTTT

J: TRBJ1-3
size: NA
D: TRBD1
V: TRBV5-1
CDR3: CASSLGTGDASGNTIYF
DNA: TGCGCCAGCAGCCTGGGGACAGGGGACGCGTCTGGAAACACCATATATTTT

J: TRBJ1-2
size: few
D: TRBD1
V: TRBV15
CDR3: CATSETRQGYGYTF
DNA: TGTGCCACCAGCGAAACTCGACAGGGTTATGGCTACACCTTC

J: TRBJ1-4
size: many
D: NA
V: TRBV4-3
CDR3: CASSQGFSTGEKLFF
DNA: TGCGCCAGCAGCCAAGGCTTCTCTACAGGAGAAAAACTGTTTTTT

J: TRBJ1-6
size: many
D: NA
V: TRBV19
CDR3: CASSGQHSYNSPLHF
DNA: TGTGCCAGTAGCGGACAACACTCCTATAATTCACCCCTCCACTTT

J: TRBJ1-5
size: NA
D: NA
V: TRBV30
CDR3: CAWSVGAGNQPQHF
DNA: TGTGCCTGGAGTGTAGGGGCAGGCAATCAGCCCCAGCATTTT

J: TRBJ2-1
size: few
D: TRBD2
V: TRBV20-1
CDR3: CSARTSGLNNEQFF
DNA: TGCAGTGCTAGGACTAGCGGGCTCAACAATGAGCAGTTCTTC

J: TRBJ2-7
size: NA
D: NA
V: TRBV19
CDR3: CASSLRRVDYEQYF
DNA: TGTGCCAGTAGTCTGCGACGGGTAGACTACGAGCAGTACTTC

J: TRBJ2-7
size: many
D: NA
V: TRBV18
CDR3: CASSPQRQAYEQYF
DNA: TGTGCCAGCTCACCACAAAGACAGGCCTACGAGCAGTACTTC

J: TRBJ2-7
size: few
D: TRBD2
V: TRBV28
CDR3: CASSFLLAGLSYEQYF
DNA: TGTGCCAGCAGTTTTCTACTAGCGGGACTCTCCTACGAGCAGTACTTC

J: TRBJ2-3
size: many
D: NA
V: TRBV28
CDR3: CASSSGLPTDTQYF
DNA: TGTGCCAGCAGCTCCGGACTACCCACAGATACGCAGTATTTT

J: TRBJ2-6
size: few
D: NA
V: TRBV6-2/TRBV6-3
CDR3: CASSYPTPGINSGANVLTF
DNA: TGTGCCAGCAGTTACCCGACCCCAGGAATCAACTCTGGGGCCAACGTCCTGACTTTC

J: TRBJ2-7
size: NA
D: TRBD1
V: TRBV19
CDR3: CASSMDRGVAEQYF
DNA: TGTGCCAGTAGTATGGACAGGGGTGTCGCCGAGCAGTACTTC

J: TRBJ1-2
size: many
D: NA
V: TRBV10-3
CDR3: CAISVIEGIDGYTF
DNA: TGTGCCATCAGTGTCATTGAGGGGATTGATGGCTACACCTTC

J: TRBJ1-3
size: few
D: NA
V: TRBV5-6
CDR3: CASSPLFPSGNTIYF
DNA: TGTGCCAGCAGTCCTCTCTTTCCTTCTGGAAACACCATATATTTT